This entry lists 32 T cell receptor beta chains sequenced from one sample in a study of metastatic and nonmetastatic thyroid tumors. With MiXCR, TCRdb called clones anew from the PCR reads. The data show some 14,000 clones, nearly 35% seen once. No treatment of any kind had been given to any patient before thyroid surgery. Sequencing input: tumor tissue. The receptors were gathered from a male donor with papillary thyroid cancer or a benign thyroid nodule (not recorded which). Some clones in this sample may be carry-over from other donors' samples.

Note on this clone: One junction end does not reproduce the germline sequence, and a read error may be involved. The rearrangement links TRBV6-1 to TRBJ2-1; D call uncertain. The length of the CDR3 is 17 residues. CDR1 is MNHNS, CDR2 SASEGT, per germline. CDR3 residues: CASSEALRKGFGNDRVF. The DNA for the CDR3 is TGTGCCAGCAGTGAAGCGCTCAGAAAGGGATTTGGCAATGACCGGGTCTTC.

This clone showed up many times. The J gene is TRBJ2-3, the V gene TRBV19; 9 nucleotides agree with TRBD1. The J segment lost 5 bases and the V segment lost 4 bases, leaving 16 bases of the junction unmatched. The CDR3 extends over 18 amino acids. The germline CDR1 and CDR2 sequences are LNHDA and SQIVND (reference sequence). Here the CDR3 reads CASSTDRGTGLFGDTQYF. CDR3 in DNA: TGTGCCAGTAGTACGGACCGAGGGACAGGGCTGTTTGGAGATACGCAGTATTTT.

This clone qualifies as medium-sized. An end of the junction differs from the germline gene, which may be a read error. This chain connects TRBV20-1 to TRBJ2-1; D remains ambiguous. Per germline, CDR1 DFQATT and CDR2 SNEGSKA (reference sequence). The CDR3 is 14 residues long. This chain's CDR3 is CSARLVGSSNEQFF. CDR3 DNA sequence: TGCAGTGCTAGATTAGTGGGGTCCTCCAATGAGCAGTTCTTC.

Ten or more counts support this clone. V gene TRBV10-3 combines with J gene TRBJ2-1, with TRBD2 as a possible D gene (5 bases). Trimming cost V 2 bases and J 8 bases, with 13 bases left between them. CDR3 length equals 14 residues. Germline CDR1 ENHRY, CDR2 SYGVKD. The CDR3 region has the DNA TGTGCCATCAGTGAGGTAGCAGCGGCAGATGAGCAGTTCTTC. Protein product: CAISEVAAADEQFF.

The chain recombines TRBV5-8 with TRBJ1-2; no reliable D call. In germline, CDR1 is SGHTS, CDR2 YDEGEE. The CDR3 runs to 16 residues. Between the trimmed V and J ends, which lost 3 bases and 4 bases, there was a span of 19 bases. This CDR3 reads CASSSSPQVFPYGYTF. For the CDR3, the DNA is TGTGCCAGCAGCTCCTCCCCACAAGTTTTTCCCTATGGCTACACCTTC.

V usage is TRBV20-1 and J usage is TRBJ2-3; possibly TRBD1 or TRBD2 for D (5 bases each). CDR1 and CDR2 (germline): DFQATT, SNEGSKA (reference sequence). V was shortened by 7 bases and J by 2 bases, with 19 bases between the two germline ends. CDR3 length: 15 amino acids. Here the CDR3 reads CSVLSGADPTDTQYF. The CDR3 DNA reads TGCAGTGTTCTGTCCGGGGCCGACCCCACAGATACGCAGTATTTT.

This clone was counted between two and nine times. The rearrangement links TRBV9 to TRBJ2-1, with no clear D. Germline-derived CDR1 and CDR2 are SGDLS and YYNGEE. Deletions cut 0 bases from V and 8 bases from J, with 9 bases between. CDR3 length: 13 amino acids. The CDR3 is CASSVGQQDEQFF. The CDR3 bases are TGTGCCAGCAGCGTAGGCCAGCAGGATGAGCAGTTCTTC.

In this sample, this clone is medium-sized. CDR3 sequence reads: CASSLFGGANYGYTF. CDR3 DNA: TGCGCCAGCAGCTTGTTTGGGGGGGCTAACTATGGCTACACCTTC. The chain links TRBV5-1 to TRBJ1-2; tentative D call: TRBD1 (5 bases). There are 15 residues in the CDR3. The V gene lost 1 base and the J gene lost 0 bases, with 10 bases spanning the gap. Germline V gene lookup returns CDR1 SGHRS and CDR2 YFSETQ.

This clone was detected ten times or more. The chain has TRBV5-6 and TRBJ2-1; 8 bases are a match to TRBD2. The ends lost 4 bases at V and 8 bases at J; junction bases unmatched: 8. Germline CDR1 is SGHDT and CDR2 is YYEEEE. CDR3 length: 14 residues. CDR3 in amino acids: CASSLWTSPDEQFF. The DNA of the CDR3 is TGTGCCAGCAGCCTATGGACTAGCCCCGATGAGCAGTTCTTC.

Comment on this clone: This CDR3 is also generated by other DNA sequences in the sample. The J gene is TRBJ2-3, the V gene TRBV11-2; D not certain. Germline CDR1 reads SGHAT; CDR2 reads FQNNGV. V lost 6 bases and J 6 bases, leaving 13 bases between the germline ends. The CDR3 is 13 residues long. CDR3 DNA: TGTGCCAGCAGTTCAGTCGCAGGTGATACGCAGTATTTT. It specifies CASSSVAGDTQYF.

This chain connects TRBV7-3 to TRBJ2-3, with 7 positions matching TRBD2. This CDR3 has 15 amino acids. CDR1 is SGHTA, CDR2 FQGTGA, per germline. The trim removed 5 bases at V and 4 bases at J, leaving 9 bases unmatched. In DNA form, the CDR3 reads TGTGCCAGCAGCGTTAGCGGAGCGGGACCAGATACGCAGTATTTT. Its translation: CASSVSGAGPDTQYF.

There are many counts of this clone. The chain links TRBV6-4 to TRBJ2-3; no clear D. Germline CDR1 is MRHNA and CDR2 is SNTAGT. The CDR3 is 11 amino acids. V gave up 10 bases and J gave up 7 bases, with 12 bases separating them. The CDR3 spells CATKLGNTQYF. CDR3 coding DNA: TGTGCCACCAAGCTGGGGAATACGCAGTATTTT.

This clone was seen repeatedly, ten times or more. This chain joins TRBV7-3 and TRBJ2-3; 16 positions agree with TRBD2. Looked up from germline, CDR1 is SGHTA and CDR2 is FQGTGA. The CDR3 runs to 19 residues. After removal of 5 bases from V and 5 bases from J, the junction contained 13 bases not matched to a gene. The CDR3 region has the DNA TGTGCCAGCAGCCCGAGACCGGGACTAGCGGGAGGGCCGGGAGATACGCAGTATTTT. It yields the protein CASSPRPGLAGGPGDTQYF.

This clone is categorized as medium-sized. In DNA form, the CDR3 reads TGCAGTGCTAAGGTGCTTTCCTACGAGCAGTACTTC. As protein: CSAKVLSYEQYF. This chain links TRBV20-1 with TRBJ2-7, with D unresolved. Germline V lookup: CDR1 DFQATT, CDR2 SNEGSKA (reference sequence). V lost 4 bases, J lost 1 base, and 8 bases lay in between. The CDR3 length is 12 residues.

On this clone itself: The junction shows a germline mismatch at one end, possibly a read error. The rearrangement links TRBV2 to TRBJ2-7, with 7 bases fitting TRBD1. Germline loops: CDR1 SNHLY, CDR2 FYNNEI. The CDR3 runs 12 residues. The CDR3 here is CASRRDSYEHDF. As DNA, the CDR3 is TGTGCCAGCAGGAGGGACAGCTACGAGCACGACTTC.

The chain recombines TRBV7-9 with TRBJ1-2; D unresolved. This CDR3 has 13 residues. Per germline, CDR1 SEHNR and CDR2 FQNEAQ (reference sequence). The V end lost 3 bases, the J end lost 1 base, and 6 bases lay between the germline ends. This CDR3 is CASSFGINYGYTF. CDR3 DNA sequence: TGTGCCAGCAGCTTTGGTATTAACTATGGCTACACCTTC.

This clone is labeled medium-sized. The J gene is TRBJ2-7, the V gene TRBV19; a possible D gene is TRBD1 (6 bases). Germline loops: CDR1 LNHDA, CDR2 SQIVND (reference sequence). Deletions cut 5 bases from V and 0 bases from J, with 14 bases between. The CDR3 extends over 15 amino acids. The CDR3 protein is CASSPRTVISYEQYF. Written as DNA, the CDR3 is TGTGCCAGTAGTCCTAGGACAGTTATCTCCTACGAGCAGTACTTC.

On this clone: Given the absence of the conserved phenylalanine or tryptophan at the CDR3 end, a read error is likely. CDR3 protein: CASSQEKCIWGYTL. The CDR3 region has the DNA TGTGCCAGCAGCCAAGAGAAGTGTATTTGGGGCTACACCCTC. V usage is TRBV3-1 and J usage is TRBJ1-2; the D is unclear. The CDR3 length is 14 residues. CDR1 and CDR2 from the germline V gene are LGHDT and YNNKEL (reference sequence). Trimming removed 0 bases at V and 8 bases at J, with 13 bases between.

This clone is medium-sized (0.01 to 0.1%) within its sample. The chain carries TRBV7-8 and TRBJ2-7; 9 bases fit TRBD1. The CDR3 spans 15 residues. Germline lookup yields CDR1 SGHVS and CDR2 FQNEAQ. J lost 4 bases, V lost 2 bases, and 6 bases had no gene match. CDR3 loop: CASSLRGQGGYEQYF. The CDR3 bases are TGTGCCAGCAGCTTAAGGGGACAGGGCGGATACGAGCAGTACTTC.

The chain is built from TRBV19 and TRBJ2-7; D gene ambiguous. Per germline, CDR1 LNHDA and CDR2 SQIVND (reference sequence). Deletions cut 4 bases from V and 2 bases from J, with 15 bases between. The CDR3 is made up of 15 amino acids. CDR3 DNA: TGTGCCAGTAGTAAGGACGGCTCCGGAGCCTACGAGCAGTACTTC. Translated, it gives CASSKDGSGAYEQYF.

This clone was recorded many times. The chain's CDR3 is CASSLSQGGTQHF. The CDR3 DNA reads TGTGCCAGCAGCTTATCGCAGGGGGGAACCCAGCATTTT. V gene TRBV7-9 combines with J gene TRBJ1-5; TRBD1 agrees at 7 bases. This CDR3 spans 13 amino acids. Germline CDR1 and CDR2: SEHNR and FQNEAQ (reference sequence). Trimming removed 2 bases from V and 11 bases from J; junction bases left unmatched: 6.

The CDR3 DNA reads as TGTGCCAGCAGTGAGATCTCTGTAAAGACCATATATTTT. It translates to CASSEISVKTIYF. The chain links TRBV6-1 to TRBJ1-3; the D is unclear. From germline, CDR1 is MNHNS and CDR2 SASEGT. The CDR3 loop spans 13 amino acids. Trimming left V 3 bases short and J 10 bases short, with 13 bases between.

The chain is built from TRBV4-1 and TRBJ2-7; D is possibly TRBD1 or TRBD2 (6 bases each). Germline CDR1 and CDR2: MGHRA and YSYEKL. The germline V and J ends were trimmed by 3 bases and 2 bases, with 11 bases remaining between them. CDR3 length: 14 residues. The CDR3 DNA is TGCGCCAGCAGCCAGCGGGACACCGCCTACGAGCAGTACTTC. Encoded protein: CASSQRDTAYEQYF.

By sample share, this clone is medium-sized. The chain links TRBV10-2 to TRBJ2-7; 13 bases fit TRBD2. V lost 7 bases and J lost 6; bases outside the gene matches: 6. From germline, CDR1 is WSHSY and CDR2 SAAADI. This CDR3 is 14 amino acids long. The CDR3 protein is CASNGLAGAAEQYF. CDR3 nucleotides: TGCGCCAGCAACGGACTAGCGGGAGCTGCCGAGCAGTACTTC.

As for this clone: Germline and junction disagree at one end, which may indicate a read error. The V and J genes are TRBV15 and TRBJ2-5; D perhaps matches TRBD2 (6 bases). The CDR3 is 14 amino acids. CDR1 and CDR2 (germline): LNHNV, YYDKDF (reference sequence). The CDR3 coding sequence is TGCGCCACCAGCGGGTTGGACGGTCAAGAGACCCAGTACTTC. Amino acid sequence: CATSGLDGQETQYF.

In this sample, this clone turned up a few times. J is TRBJ2-7 and V is TRBV28; 9 bases map to TRBD1. Unmatched junction bases numbered 8, after V lost 6 bases and J lost 5 bases. This CDR3 comprises 14 residues. Germline CDR1 reads MDHEN; CDR2 reads SYDVKM. In DNA form, the CDR3 reads TGTGCCAGCAGGTCCGGGACAGGGCCCAACGAGCAGTACTTC. Its translation: CASRSGTGPNEQYF.

The CDR3 coding sequence is TGTGCCACCCTGGGACCGCTGGTAGATACGCAGTATTTT. Residues: CATLGPLVDTQYF. The chain combines TRBV24-1 with TRBJ2-3; the D call may be TRBD1 or TRBD2 (5 bases each). This CDR3 spans 13 amino acids. Trimming took 9 bases from V and 5 from J, leaving 14 bases between them. In germline, CDR1 is KGHDR, CDR2 SFDVKD.

This clone is medium-sized in the sample. V usage is TRBV6-5 and J usage is TRBJ2-5; weak D call: TRBD2 (6 bases). Germline CDR1 reads MNHEY; CDR2 reads SVGAGI. The CDR3 spans 14 residues. The germline V and J ends were trimmed by 2 bases and 4 bases, with 11 bases remaining between them. The CDR3 sequence is CASSYGRGLETQYF. CDR3 DNA sequence: TGTGCCAGCAGTTACGGGCGGGGCCTAGAGACCCAGTACTTC.

This clone was seen repeatedly, ten times or more. The chain employs TRBV4-1 and TRBJ2-1; D ambiguous. The CDR3 is 16 residues long. V was cut by 0 bases and J by 9 bases, with 18 bases left in between. Germline lookup yields CDR1 MGHRA and CDR2 YSYEKL. This CDR3 is CASSQDLGRARIEQFF. The CDR3 DNA reads as TGCGCCAGCAGCCAAGATCTGGGCCGGGCAAGGATTGAGCAGTTCTTC.

There are a few counts of this clone. V usage is TRBV11-3 and J usage is TRBJ1-2; the D is unclear. There are 15 residues in the CDR3. V was shortened by 2 bases and J by 4 bases, with 14 bases between the two germline ends. Looked up from germline, CDR1 is SGHNT and CDR2 is YENEEA. The CDR3 is CASSLIAGFGYGYTF. CDR3 bases: TGTGCCAGCAGCTTAATTGCGGGGTTCGGCTATGGCTACACCTTC.

The rearrangement joins TRBV20-1 to TRBJ2-5; the D gene is possibly TRBD1 (5 bases). V lost 1 base to trimming and J lost 5 bases, with 11 bases between them. The V gene's germline CDR1 is DFQATT and CDR2 SNEGSKA (reference sequence). This CDR3 has 13 residues. CDR3 DNA: TGCAGTGCTAGAGCCCCAGGGCCTGAGACCCAGTACTTC. This sequence encodes CSARAPGPETQYF.

This clone has more than one count but fewer than ten. V and J are TRBV27 and TRBJ1-1; unclear D gene. The V end was cut by 3 bases, the J end by 3 bases, with 8 bases between. Germline CDR1 MNHEY, CDR2 SMNVEV (reference sequence). There are 13 residues in the CDR3. CDR3 sequence reads: CASSLGLYTEAFF. CDR3 bases: TGTGCCAGCAGTTTGGGGTTGTACACTGAAGCTTTCTTT.